This entry features one T cell receptor (beta chain) sequence. Its antigen remains unidentified. The data were taken from a study of CD8 T cells in ankylosing spondylitis. Quantitative 5'-RACE was performed with molecular barcodes, and it yielded the TCR beta libraries. TCRdb reprocessed the 5' RACE reads via MiXCR and lists one record per CDR3 protein. This sample has just under 550,000 distinct CDR3 sequences, with about an eighth found just once. CDR3 length equals 12 residues. Trimming pared 7 bases from V and 7 bases from J, leaving 11 bases between. The V gene's germline CDR1 is WSHSY and CDR2 SAAADI. Study results and caveats: Seemingly distinctive of ankylosing spondylitis blood was a TCR beta motif formed by eight highly homologous variants.

The specimen was blood, either unsorted or a sorted T cell fraction (not recorded which). This clonotype was obtained from a male donor with ankylosing spondylitis. This sequence joins TRBV10-2 and TRBJ2-1; D is perhaps TRBD1 or TRBD2 (5 bases each). The CDR3 region has the DNA TGCGCCAGCAAGTGGGGGTTTAATGAGCAGTTCTTC. Protein sequence: CASKWGFNEQFF.